This T cell receptor beta chain was recovered during a study of blood T cells in healthy people across ages. Study-level information: Template switching caught about one barcoded beta molecule for each two T cells.

This clonotype was seen a handful of times. Its antigen is as yet unknown. Study results and caveats: CMV infection status of these donors was not known. The study could not conclusively compare naive and antigen-experienced cells, given its unsorted PBMCs.

V was pared by 7 bases and J by 8 bases, with 16 bases of the junction left unmatched. The CDR3 sequence is 15 residues long. Germline V gene sequence: CDR1 SQVTM, CDR2 ANQGSEA. With a J-beta primer mix and a sample-barcoded 5' primer, a second PCR ran about 7 to 12 cycles. Each CDR3 protein is one row after TCRdb ran MiXCR on the 5' RACE reads. The sample holds roughly 1.4 million distinct CDR3 sequences; almost 60% are singletons and the top ten take 6.7%. The origin of this receptor is a man aged 18-30 years in good health. This chain joins TRBV29-1 and TRBJ2-1; 8 bases agree with TRBD2. The sample taken for sequencing was blood. In DNA form, the CDR3 reads TGCAGCGCGTCTAAAGCGGGGGTGAACCGCGATGAGCAGTTCTTC. It translates to CSASKAGVNRDEQFF.